This TCR beta chain was obtained from a study of blood T cell repertoires in COVID-19. Germline loops: CDR1 MNHEY, CDR2 SVGAGI. The CDR3 sequence is 14 residues long. V was shortened by 10 bases and J by 3 bases, with 18 bases between the two germline ends. The assay was immunoSEQ multiplex PCR, and TCRdb's table has in-frame clones only and misses some. The table shows some 270,000 clones, with around nine tenths occurring only once. This chain uses TRBV6-5 with TRBJ1-1; a possible D gene is TRBD1 (5 bases). This receptor was taken from a man between 40 and 49 years old with active or convalescent COVID-19. Specimen: peripheral blood. For the CDR3, the DNA is TGTGCCACCTCCTCGGTGGGGGGGGACACTGAAGCTTTCTTT. Translated, it gives CATSSVGGDTEAFF.